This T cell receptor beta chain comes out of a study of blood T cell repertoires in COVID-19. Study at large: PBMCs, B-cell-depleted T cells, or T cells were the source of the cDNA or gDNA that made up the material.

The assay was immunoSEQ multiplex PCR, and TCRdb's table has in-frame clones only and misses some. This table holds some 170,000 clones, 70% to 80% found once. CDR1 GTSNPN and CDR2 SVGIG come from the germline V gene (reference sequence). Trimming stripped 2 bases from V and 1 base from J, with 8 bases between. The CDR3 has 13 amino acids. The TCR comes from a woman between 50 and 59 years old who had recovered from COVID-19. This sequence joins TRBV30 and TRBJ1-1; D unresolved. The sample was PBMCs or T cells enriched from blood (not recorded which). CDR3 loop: CAWSSWANTEAFF. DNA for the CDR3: TGTGCCTGGAGTTCGTGGGCGAACACTGAAGCTTTCTTT. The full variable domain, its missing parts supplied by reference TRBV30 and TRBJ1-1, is SQTIHQWPATLVQPVGSPLSLECTVEGTSNPNLYWYRQAAGRGLQLLFYSVGIGQISSEVPQNLSASRPQDRQFILSSKKLLLSDSGFYLCAWSSWANTEAFFGQGTRLTVV.